The 28 T cell receptor beta chains below all came from one sample that was sequenced in a study of PD-1 blockade in classical Hodgkin lymphoma. Autologous stem cell transplantation was followed by relapse in every patient, and brentuximab vedotin exposure varied. Produced via immunoSEQ multiplex PCR; TCRdb's table is partial and in-frame only. The table records about 94,000 clones, 89% of them present only once. The sequenced sample was peripheral blood mononuclear cells (PBMCs), obtained before the second cycle of nivolumab. The receptors here all came from a human donor with classical Hodgkin lymphoma.

This clone showed up many times. The genes are TRBV27 and TRBJ2-1; D unclear. V lost 0 bases, J lost 7 bases, and 16 bases lay in between. The CDR3 contains 16 residues. Germline CDR1 and CDR2: MNHEY and SMNVEV (reference sequence). As DNA, the CDR3 is TGTGCCAGCAGTTTATCGATTATCCTCGTCGAGAATGAGCAGTTCTTC. As protein: CASSLSIILVENEQFF.

The chain carries TRBV19 and TRBJ2-7; 11 nucleotides match TRBD2. V shed 0 bases, J shed 5 bases, and the junction held 6 bases outside the gene matches. CDR1 is LNHDA and CDR2 is SQIVND in the germline V gene (reference sequence). The CDR3 consists of 16 residues. The CDR3 DNA reads TGTGCCAGTAGTATAGAACACCTAGCGGGAGGAAACGAGCAGTACTTC. Its protein is CASSIEHLAGGNEQYF.

The V call is TRBV7-9, the J call TRBJ2-2, with D uncertain. Germline V gene lookup returns CDR1 SEHNR and CDR2 FQNEAQ (reference sequence). This CDR3 has 14 amino acids. The V gene lost 8 bases and the J gene lost 0 bases, with 10 bases spanning the gap. CDR3 in amino acids: CASSDGANTGELFF. DNA for the CDR3: TGTGCCAGCTCCGATGGCGCGAACACCGGGGAGCTGTTTTTT.

The rearrangement joins TRBV7-3 to TRBJ2-7; the D is unclear. CDR3 length equals 12 residues. V lost 6 bases and J lost 4, with 10 bases in between. Germline loops: CDR1 SGHTA, CDR2 FQGTGA. CDR3 coding DNA: TGTGCCAGCAGTGATCTAGGGTACGAGCAGTACTTC. It yields the protein CASSDLGYEQYF.

A single count supports this clone. The chain is built from TRBV28 and TRBJ1-2; D is possibly TRBD1 (6 bases). The CDR3 consists of 13 residues. Trimming pared 3 bases from V and 8 bases from J, leaving 13 bases between. Per germline, CDR1 MDHEN and CDR2 SYDVKM. CDR3: CASSLGQGKGYTF. DNA of the CDR3: TGTGCCAGCAGTTTGGGTCAGGGGAAGGGCTACACCTTC.

The V call is TRBV5-6, the J call TRBJ1-2; possibly TRBD1 for D (6 bases). The germline CDR1 and CDR2 sequences are SGHDT and YYEEEE. This CDR3 region has 14 residues. The V gene lost 5 bases and the J gene lost 8 bases, with 19 bases spanning the gap. The CDR3 spells CASRWGRGFSGYTF. CDR3 DNA: TGTGCCAGCAGGTGGGGCAGGGGCTTTTCGGGCTACACCTTC. The whole variable domain, filled in from reference TRBV5-6 and TRBJ1-2, reads DAGVTQSPTHLIKTRGQQVTLRCSPKSGHDTVSWYQQALGQGPQFIFQYYEEEERQRGNFPDRFSGHQFPNYSSELNVNALLLGDSALYLCASRWGRGFSGYTFGSGTRLTVV.

The rearrangement joins TRBV18 to TRBJ2-5; 9 bases are shared with TRBD1. The CDR3 has 15 residues. V was clipped by 8 bases and J by 5 bases; unmatched bases: 12. CDR1 and CDR2 (germline): KGHSH, LQKENI. The CDR3 DNA is TGTGCCAGCGACGCCGGGACAGGGAATAGGGAGACCCAGTACTTC. Encoded protein: CASDAGTGNRETQYF.

The genes are TRBV15 and TRBJ2-7, with D perhaps matching TRBD1 (5 bases). V lost 4 bases, J lost 1 base, and 5 bases lay in between. There are 12 residues in the CDR3. Germline values: CDR1 LNHNV, CDR2 YYDKDF (reference sequence). The CDR3 protein is CATSTGSYEQYF. CDR3 sequence (DNA): TGTGCCACCAGCACAGGGTCCTACGAGCAGTACTTC.

This clone was seen only once. The rearrangement joins TRBV28 to TRBJ2-7, with D perhaps matching TRBD1 (5 bases). Germline CDR1 reads MDHEN; CDR2 reads SYDVKM. V was shortened by 6 bases and J by 2 bases, with 14 bases between the two germline ends. The CDR3 has 14 residues. CDR3 coding DNA: TGTGCCAGCAGACCCAGGGTTACGGCCTACGAGCAGTACTTC. Its translation is CASRPRVTAYEQYF.

The genes are TRBV7-7 and TRBJ2-1, with TRBD2 identical over 14 bases. This CDR3 spans 15 amino acids. Per the germline V gene, CDR1 is SSHAT and CDR2 is FNYEAQ (reference sequence). V was clipped by 5 bases and J by 6 bases; unmatched bases: 3. The DNA for the CDR3 is TGTGCCAGCAGCCCGGGACTAGCGGGAGTCAATGAGCAGTTCTTC. This encodes CASSPGLAGVNEQFF.

CDR3 protein: CASSFEGLAANTGELFF. The CDR3, as DNA: TGTGCCAGCAGCTTTGAAGGACTAGCAGCGAACACCGGGGAGCTGTTTTTT. The genes are TRBV9 and TRBJ2-2, with TRBD2 matching 8 bases. Germline loops: CDR1 SGDLS, CDR2 YYNGEE. CDR3 length: 17 residues. With 4 bases clipped from V and 0 bases from J, the junction kept 8 bases outside the gene matches.

This clone was counted a single time. The genes are TRBV28 and TRBJ2-7, with D possibly matching TRBD2 (6 bases). The CDR3 has 15 residues. Germline V gives CDR1 MDHEN, CDR2 SYDVKM. Trimming shortened V by 3 bases and J by 2 bases, and 14 bases separated the two germline ends. The DNA for the CDR3 is TGTGCCAGCAGTTTGCGCGGGGCGGTCCCCTACGAGCAGTACTTC. Translation: CASSLRGAVPYEQYF.

V is TRBV9 and J is TRBJ2-2; D not resolved. Germline V lookup: CDR1 SGDLS, CDR2 YYNGEE. The CDR3 covers 13 residues. V was clipped by 2 bases and J by 4 bases, with 6 bases between them. Here the CDR3 DNA reads TGTGCCAGCAGCGTCGAGTTCACCGGGGAGCTGTTTTTT. Its protein is CASSVEFTGELFF.

This rearrangement joins TRBV9 to TRBJ2-1; weak D call: TRBD2 (6 bases). The germline CDR1 and CDR2 sequences are SGDLS and YYNGEE. V lost 4 bases, J lost 4 bases, and 18 bases lay in between. The CDR3 consists of 16 residues. The CDR3: CASSSTGGTAYNEQFF. The CDR3 coding sequence is TGTGCCAGCAGCTCAACCGGGGGAACAGCTTACAATGAGCAGTTCTTC.

The chain couples TRBV4-1 to TRBJ1-3; maybe TRBD1 (5 bases). Between the trimmed V and J ends, which lost 0 bases and 3 bases, there was a span of 12 bases. Per germline, CDR1 MGHRA and CDR2 YSYEKL. CDR3 size: 16 residues. The CDR3 region has the DNA TGCGCCAGCAGCCAAGATGTGGCGGGGGGTGGAAACACCATATATTTT. Protein sequence: CASSQDVAGGGNTIYF.

This chain uses TRBV14 with TRBJ2-1, with 13 bases that match TRBD2. The trim removed 4 bases at V and 7 bases at J, leaving 4 bases unmatched. Germline CDR1 is SGHDN and CDR2 is FVKESK. The CDR3 has 15 residues. The CDR3 DNA follows: TGTGCCAGCAGCCTACTAGCGGGGGGGCAAAATGAGCAGTTCTTC. Translated: CASSLLAGGQNEQFF.

CDR3 region: CASSFSGTAYEQYF. The CDR3 DNA follows: TGTGCCAGCAGCTTCTCCGGGACAGCATACGAGCAGTACTTC. V gene TRBV7-8 combines with J gene TRBJ2-7; 7 bases are shared with TRBD1. The junction had 6 bases not matched to a gene; V was cut back by 3 bases and J by 4 bases. This CDR3 is built from 14 residues. In germline, CDR1 is SGHVS, CDR2 FQNEAQ.

Comments on this clone: The same CDR3 is also encoded by other DNA sequences in this sample. This chain uses TRBV6-5 with TRBJ1-2, with TRBD1 matching 7 bases. V lost 0 bases to trimming and J lost 5 bases; unmatched junction nucleotides: 3. Germline-derived CDR1 and CDR2 are MNHEY and SVGAGI. The CDR3 is 14 amino acids. CDR3 nucleotide sequence: TGTGCCAGCAGTTACTCAACAGGGGTTTATGGCTACACCTTC. It yields the protein CASSYSTGVYGYTF.

CDR3 residues: CASSSLAGARTDTQYF. The DNA for the CDR3 is TGTGCCAGCAGCTCGCTAGCGGGGGCCCGCACAGATACGCAGTATTTT. The chain links TRBV5-6 to TRBJ2-3, with 10 bases matching TRBD2. V gave up 3 bases and J gave up 1 base; unmatched junction bases: 5. This CDR3 has 16 residues. Germline V gene lookup returns CDR1 SGHDT and CDR2 YYEEEE.

The J gene is TRBJ1-4, the V gene TRBV11-2, with D hard to call. V lost 2 bases and J lost 6, with 16 bases in between. The CDR3 extends over 16 amino acids. Germline V gene sequence: CDR1 SGHAT, CDR2 FQNNGV. CDR3 amino acids: CASSLRRTGKDEKLFF. As DNA, the CDR3 is TGTGCCAGCAGCTTAAGAAGGACGGGAAAAGATGAAAAACTGTTTTTT. The full variable domain, rest sourced from reference TRBV11-2 and TRBJ1-4, is EAGVAQSPRYKIIEKRQSVAFWCNPISGHATLYWYQQILGQGPKLLIQFQNNGVVDDSQLPKDRFSAERLKGVDSTLKIQPAKLEDSAVYLCASSLRRTGKDEKLFFGSGTQLSVL.

The chain is built from TRBV28 and TRBJ2-1; 10 bases agree with TRBD2. Germline V gives CDR1 MDHEN, CDR2 SYDVKM. The CDR3 length is 19 residues. Trimming removed 2 bases from V and 0 bases from J; junction bases left unmatched: 10. The CDR3 region has the DNA TGTGCCAGCAGTTTAACCCACCTAACTAGCGGGGTCTCCTACAATGAGCAGTTCTTC. It is translated as CASSLTHLTSGVSYNEQFF.

The V call is TRBV9, the J call TRBJ1-2, with unresolved D. Germline CDR1 reads SGDLS; CDR2 reads YYNGEE. The CDR3 covers 12 residues. Trimming removed 0 bases at V and 1 base at J, with 1 base between. The CDR3 DNA reads as TGTGCCAGCAGCGTAGATAACTATGGCTACACCTTC. It translates to CASSVDNYGYTF.

As regards this clone: The same CDR3 arises from other DNA sequences in this sample as well. This chain uses TRBV29-1 with TRBJ2-7; the D gene is possibly TRBD1 (6 bases). With 3 bases removed from V and 3 bases from J, the gap between germline ends came to 9 bases. CDR3 size: 12 residues. Germline lookup yields CDR1 SQVTM and CDR2 ANQGSEA. The CDR3 coding sequence is TGCAGCGTTGAGGGACAAAGCTACGAGCAGTACTTC. Translating gives CSVEGQSYEQYF.

V gene TRBV7-2 combines with J gene TRBJ2-3; the match to TRBD2 covers 14 bases. This CDR3 spans 16 amino acids. Germline CDR1 SGHTA, CDR2 FQGNSA. J lost 6 bases, V lost 5 bases, and 7 bases had no gene match. DNA of the CDR3: TGTGCCAGCAGCCCACGGACTAGCGGGGGGACGGATACGCAGTATTTT. As protein: CASSPRTSGGTDTQYF.

The chain carries TRBV5-1 and TRBJ1-6, with D unclear. This CDR3 has 15 amino acids. The germline V gene encodes CDR1 SGHRS and CDR2 YFSETQ. Between the trimmed V and J ends, which lost 5 bases and 0 bases, there was a span of 9 bases. CDR3 nucleotide sequence: TGCGCCAGCAGAACCACGAGCTCCTATAATTCACCCCTCCACTTT. The encoded protein is CASRTTSSYNSPLHF. The full variable domain, in which reference TRBV5-1 and TRBJ1-6 provide the parts outside the CDR3, is KAGVTQTPRYLIKTRGQQVTLSCSPISGHRSVSWYQQTPGQGLQFLFEYFSETQRNKGNFPGRFSGRQFSNSRSEMNVSTLELGDSALYLCASRTTSSYNSPLHFGNGTRLTVT.

A note on this clone: The same CDR3 also results from other DNA sequences found in this sample. This chain links TRBV2 with TRBJ1-5; no clear D gene. This CDR3 is 14 amino acids long. Germline V gene sequence: CDR1 SNHLY, CDR2 FYNNEI. With 1 base removed from V and 7 bases from J, the gap between germline ends came to 11 bases. As DNA, the CDR3 is TGTGCCAGCAGTGAAGTTCCCGGAGGGCAGCCCCAGCATTTT. Protein product: CASSEVPGGQPQHF. Together with reference TRBV2 and TRBJ1-5, the CDR3 gives the full variable domain: EPEVTQTPSHQVTQMGQEVILRCVPISNHLYFYWYRQILGQKVEFLVSFYNNEISEKSEIFDDQFSVERPDGSNFTLKIRSTKLEDSAMYFCASSEVPGGQPQHFGDGTRLSIL.

The chain links TRBV4-2 to TRBJ2-5; D gene uncertain. CDR1 is LGHNA and CDR2 is YNFKEQ in the germline V gene. This CDR3 has 14 amino acids. V shed 0 bases and J shed 5 bases, with 10 bases lying between them. CDR3 amino acids: CASSQDQQRETQYF. CDR3 nucleotides: TGTGCCAGCAGCCAAGATCAGCAGAGGGAGACCCAGTACTTC.

V is TRBV6-5 and J is TRBJ2-7; the D call may be TRBD1 or TRBD2 (5 bases each). The V gene's germline CDR1 is MNHEY and CDR2 SVGAGI. This CDR3 has 14 residues. Trimming left V 6 bases short and J 0 bases short, with 12 bases between. CDR3 amino acids: CASRPGQDSYEQYF. The CDR3 DNA reads TGTGCCAGCAGACCGGGGCAGGACTCCTACGAGCAGTACTTC.